The source of this TCR beta chain is a study of shared clonotypes between healthy human individuals. Study background: CD4 naive and CD4 memory each took three plates per donor, while CD8 naive took two and CD8 memory one.

Sequenced by immunoSEQ multiplex PCR; TCRdb stores in-frame clones only, minus some. The sample shows about 1 million clones, 70% to 80% of them seen only once. Germline loops: CDR1 SEHNR, CDR2 FQNEAQ (reference sequence). V shed 4 bases, J shed 6 bases, and the junction held 7 bases outside the gene matches. The CDR3 has 15 residues. None of the donors, who were healthy HIV-negative adults, had recently had acute infections or vaccinations. The V gene is TRBV7-9, the J gene TRBJ2-2; TRBD1 agrees at 8 bases. The clonotype comes from a man younger than 35 in good health. The material sequenced was memory CD4+ T cells sorted from blood. The subset is: CD45RA-negative fraction. The CDR3 nucleotides are TGTGCCAGCAGCTCGGACAGGGATTGGTCCGGGGAGCTGTTTTTT. This translates into CASSSDRDWSGELFF.